This T cell receptor beta chain was recorded in a study of blood T cell repertoires in COVID-19. Clones were sequenced by immunoSEQ multiplex PCR, and TCRdb holds only the in-frame ones, with some missing. The sample shows about 300,000 clones, 89% of them seen only once. J lost 3 bases, V lost 1 base, and 6 bases had no gene match. The CDR3 has 15 amino acids. Germline V lookup: CDR1 LNHDA, CDR2 SQIVND (reference sequence). This TCR came from a woman between 45 and 60 years old who had been exposed to COVID-19. Sequenced sample: PBMCs or T cells enriched from blood (not recorded which). The gene calls are TRBV19 and TRBJ2-7; 7 bases are a match to TRBD1. In nucleotides, the CDR3 is TGTGCCAGTAGTATAGCGAGGGGGCAAGTCTACGAGCAGTACTTC. It is translated as CASSIARGQVYEQYF.